Below are 20 T cell receptor beta chains sequenced from a single sample in a study of blood T cell repertoires in COVID-19. Sequenced by immunoSEQ multiplex PCR; TCRdb stores in-frame clones only, minus some. The profile shows roughly 150,000 clones, approximately 87% of them singletons. The sample taken for sequencing was peripheral blood. All receptors derive from a woman aged 70-85 years with acute or convalescent COVID-19.

The V gene is TRBV2, the J gene TRBJ1-2; D is perhaps TRBD1 (5 bases). The CDR3 extends over 14 amino acids. Trimming shortened V by 1 base and J by 5 bases, and 11 bases separated the two germline ends. Germline values: CDR1 SNHLY, CDR2 FYNNEI. As DNA, the CDR3 is TGTGCCAGCAGTGAAGGGCCAGGGAGGTATGGCTACACCTTC. Protein: CASSEGPGRYGYTF.

The chain is built from TRBV5-4 and TRBJ2-3, with 9 nucleotides matching TRBD1. Trimming cost V 6 bases and J 3 bases; bases outside gene matches: 5. CDR1 is SGHNT and CDR2 is YYREEE in the germline V gene (reference sequence). The CDR3 consists of 14 residues. The CDR3 coding sequence is TGTGCCAGCACCGGACAGGGGAGGACAGATACGCAGTATTTT. This translates into CASTGQGRTDTQYF.

The V call is TRBV30, the J call TRBJ1-4; no reliable D call. From germline, CDR1 is GTSNPN and CDR2 SVGIG (reference sequence). The V end lost 4 bases, the J end lost 7 bases, and 13 bases lay between the germline ends. The CDR3 spans 13 residues. The CDR3 protein is CAWNAHSTEKLFF. The CDR3 DNA reads as TGTGCCTGGAATGCCCACAGCACTGAAAAACTGTTTTTT. Variable domain in full (rest from reference TRBV30 and TRBJ1-4): SQTIHQWPATLVQPVGSPLSLECTVEGTSNPNLYWYRQAAGRGLQLLFYSVGIGQISSEVPQNLSASRPQDRQFILSSKKLLLSDSGFYLCAWNAHSTEKLFFGSGTQLSVL.

The chain uses TRBV30 and TRBJ2-7; the match to TRBD2 covers 7 bases. Germline V gene lookup returns CDR1 GTSNPN and CDR2 SVGIG (reference sequence). The CDR3 is 13 residues long. The J segment lost 2 bases and the V segment lost 7 bases, leaving 8 bases of the junction unmatched. The CDR3 reads CASSGTTPYEQYF. CDR3 nucleotide sequence: TGTGCCTCCTCCGGGACTACTCCCTACGAGCAGTACTTC.

The V and J genes are TRBV5-1 and TRBJ2-7; TRBD1 agrees at 8 bases. Germline CDR1 SGHRS, CDR2 YFSETQ. V was clipped by 0 bases and J by 0 bases; unmatched bases: 8. There are 17 residues in the CDR3. CDR3 protein: CASSLDRTGRISYEQYF. The CDR3 DNA follows: TGCGCCAGCAGCTTGGATAGGACAGGGCGGATCTCCTACGAGCAGTACTTC.

The chain combines TRBV18 with TRBJ1-4; 11 nucleotides line up with TRBD1. Germline CDR1 KGHSH, CDR2 LQKENI. The trim removed 4 bases at V and 6 bases at J, leaving 1 base unmatched. The CDR3 is made up of 14 amino acids. As DNA, the CDR3 is TGTGCCAGCTCACAGGGACAGGGGGATGAAAAACTGTTTTTT. It is translated as CASSQGQGDEKLFF.

The chain combines TRBV5-6 with TRBJ2-1, with 9 bases matching TRBD2. The CDR3 consists of 18 residues. From germline, CDR1 is SGHDT and CDR2 YYEEEE. Trimming removed 6 bases from V and 5 bases from J; junction bases left unmatched: 18. CDR3 coding DNA: TGTGCCAGCACCTTACCGGGAGATAGCGGGAGCCCACACAATGAGCAGTTCTTC. Residues: CASTLPGDSGSPHNEQFF.

The gene calls are TRBV7-9 and TRBJ1-4; D might be TRBD1 (6 bases). V shed 2 bases and J shed 6 bases, with 10 bases lying between them. Germline loops: CDR1 SEHNR, CDR2 FQNEAQ (reference sequence). The CDR3 covers 14 residues. The CDR3 reads CASSLQGRDEKLFF. CDR3 DNA: TGTGCCAGCAGCTTACAGGGGAGGGATGAAAAACTGTTTTTT.

The chain recombines TRBV6-5 with TRBJ1-6, with D perhaps TRBD1 (5 bases). CDR1 is MNHEY and CDR2 is SVGAGI in the germline V gene. The V end was cut by 6 bases, the J end by 8 bases, with 17 bases between. This CDR3 has 15 residues. The CDR3 nucleotides read TGTGCCAGCAGGAACATCGGCAGGGAATATTCACCCCTCCACTTT. It specifies CASRNIGREYSPLHF.

The gene calls are TRBV4-3 and TRBJ1-1; the D gene is possibly TRBD1 (5 bases). Germline loops: CDR1 LGHNA, CDR2 YSLEER. Trimming removed 0 bases from V and 10 bases from J, with 15 bases in between. The CDR3 totals 14 residues. For the CDR3, the DNA is TGCGCCAGCAGCCAAGAGACCTTCATAGGGGCAGCTTTCTTT. Protein product: CASSQETFIGAAFF.

This clone was observed a few times. The rearrangement links TRBV5-1 to TRBJ1-6; unclear D gene. CDR1 SGHRS and CDR2 YFSETQ come from the germline V gene. V was clipped by 2 bases and J by 7 bases, with 10 bases between them. The CDR3 contains 14 residues. The CDR3 DNA reads TGCGCCAGCAGCTTCGGAGAGCTAAATTCACCCCTCCACTTT. This codes for CASSFGELNSPLHF. The full variable domain, with the rest looked up from reference TRBV5-1 and TRBJ1-6, is KAGVTQTPRYLIKTRGQQVTLSCSPISGHRSVSWYQQTPGQGLQFLFEYFSETQRNKGNFPGRFSGRQFSNSRSEMNVSTLELGDSALYLCASSFGELNSPLHFGNGTRLTVT.

J is TRBJ2-3 and V is TRBV12-2; the DNA was not used to check the table's D call, TRBD2. TRBV12-2 is a pseudogene segment. There are 17 residues in the CDR3. Written as DNA, the CDR3 is TGTGCAAGTCGCTTAGCGGGGATAGCGGGAGATAGAGATACGCAGTATTTT. Encoded protein: CASRLAGIAGDRDTQYF.

The chain employs TRBV27 and TRBJ2-6, with TRBD1 matching 9 bases. Germline V gene sequence: CDR1 MNHEY, CDR2 SMNVEV (reference sequence). This CDR3 is 18 amino acids long. Losses at the gene ends were 2 bases for V and 4 bases for J; bases not matched to a gene: 9. The CDR3 DNA reads TGTGCCAGCAGTTTACAGGGGACAGGGATCGACGGGGCCAACGTCCTGACTTTC. This codes for CASSLQGTGIDGANVLTF.

CDR3 sequence reads: CASSPLGAAGELFF. The CDR3 nucleotides are TGTGCCAGCTCACCTTTAGGGGCGGCCGGGGAGCTGTTTTTT. V usage is TRBV18 and J usage is TRBJ2-2; perhaps TRBD1 as D (5 bases). There are 14 residues in the CDR3. Trimming took off 3 bases at V and 6 bases at J, with 11 bases between the two ends. Looked up from germline, CDR1 is KGHSH and CDR2 is LQKENI.

The V call is TRBV7-2, the J call TRBJ2-5; 7 nucleotides line up with TRBD2. This CDR3 comprises 13 residues. From germline, CDR1 is SGHTA and CDR2 FQGNSA. The ends lost 4 bases at V and 4 bases at J; junction bases unmatched: 3. The CDR3 DNA is TGTGCCAGCAGCTCACCGGGGGGAGAGACCCAGTACTTC. Its translation is CASSSPGGETQYF.

This clone came up once. The CDR3 coding sequence is TGTGCCACCAGCCCAGGGATAAATCAGCCCCAGCATTTT. Amino acids: CATSPGINQPQHF. This rearrangement joins TRBV24-1 to TRBJ1-5; TRBD1 might be the D (5 bases). Germline values: CDR1 KGHDR, CDR2 SFDVKD. CDR3 length: 13 residues. Trimming left V 7 bases short and J 4 bases short, with 10 bases between.

The V gene is TRBV5-6, the J gene TRBJ1-4; D unclear. V lost 0 bases and J lost 13, with 10 bases in between. CDR1 is SGHDT and CDR2 is YYEEEE in the germline V gene. The CDR3 covers 12 residues. CDR3 loop: CASSLGVGGLFF. CDR3 in DNA: TGTGCCAGCAGCTTGGGGGTAGGCGGACTGTTTTTT.

V and J are TRBV4-1 and TRBJ1-1; tentative D call: TRBD1 (6 bases). CDR3 size: 15 residues. The germline CDR1 and CDR2 sequences are MGHRA and YSYEKL. Trimming pared 1 base from V and 1 base from J, leaving 10 bases between. CDR3 bases: TGCGCCAGCAGCCAAGCAGAGGACAGGAACACTGAAGCTTTCTTT. Translating gives CASSQAEDRNTEAFF.

This clone has just a few counts. The rearrangement links TRBV4-2 to TRBJ2-7, with 11 bases lining up with TRBD2. J gave up 2 bases and V 2 bases, and 2 bases lay outside the gene matches. Germline CDR1 LGHNA, CDR2 YNFKEQ. The CDR3 sequence is 15 residues long. The CDR3 region has the DNA TGTGCCAGCAGCCAACAGACTAGCGGGACCTACGAGCAGTACTTC. Translating gives CASSQQTSGTYEQYF.

The chain uses TRBV2 and TRBJ1-1; 9 bases are a match to TRBD1. The CDR3 spans 16 residues. Per the germline V gene, CDR1 is SNHLY and CDR2 is FYNNEI. Germline trimming cut 5 bases from V and 4 bases from J; bases unmatched to any gene: 11. This CDR3 is CASSSNPPDRGTEAFF. The DNA of the CDR3 is TGTGCCAGCAGTTCCAACCCTCCGGACAGGGGCACTGAAGCTTTCTTT.